This is a list of T cell receptor beta chains from one sample in a study of blood T cell repertoires in COVID-19. The assay was immunoSEQ multiplex PCR, and TCRdb's table has in-frame clones only and misses some. The sample yields around 260,000 clones, about 89% seen once. The specimen was peripheral blood. The receptor source for this set is a woman between 25 and 40 years old with COVID-19, enrolled during active disease. Both conserved end residues are part of each CDR3. D genes are given only for firm matches. Clone size appears in some rows only: once, few, many, or a class for an expanded clone.

CDR3 protein | CDR3 DNA | J gene | clone size | D gene | V gene
CASSVLSGGSGNTIYF | TGTGCCAGCAGTGTTCTGTCAGGAGGCTCTGGAAACACCATATATTTT | TRBJ1-3 | . | . | TRBV2
CASSSRGRGTGELFF | TGCGCCAGCAGTAGCAGGGGGCGGGGGACCGGGGAGCTGTTTTTT | TRBJ2-2 | . | . | TRBV10-2
CASSARSPYSGNTIYF | TGTGCCAGCAGTGCGAGGAGCCCTTACTCTGGAAACACCATATATTTT | TRBJ1-3 | . | . | TRBV27
CASSLGQQGAGELFF | TGTGCCAGCAGCTTAGGCCAACAGGGGGCCGGGGAGCTGTTTTTT | TRBJ2-2 | . | TRBD1 | TRBV11-3
CSVEGLAGGKNTGELFF | TGCAGCGTTGAAGGACTAGCGGGAGGGAAGAACACCGGGGAGCTGTTTTTT | TRBJ2-2 | . | TRBD2 | TRBV29-1
CASSFGTGWKDEQYF | TGTGCCAGTAGCTTCGGGACAGGGTGGAAGGACGAGCAGTACTTC | TRBJ2-7 | . | TRBD1 | TRBV19
CASSTRTGASNQPQHF | TGTGCCAGCAGCACCCGGACAGGGGCGAGCAATCAGCCCCAGCATTTT | TRBJ1-5 | . | TRBD1 | TRBV7-8
CASSKGLYNEQFF | TGTGCCAGCAGTAAAGGACTCTACAATGAGCAGTTCTTC | TRBJ2-1 | . | . | TRBV27
CASSVGTLGTNEKLFF | TGCGCCAGCAGCGTCGGGACACTCGGAACTAATGAAAAACTGTTTTTT | TRBJ1-4 | . | . | TRBV5-1
CASSALLATYEQYF | TGTGCCAGCAGTGCCTTACTAGCGACCTACGAGCAGTACTTC | TRBJ2-7 | . | TRBD2 | TRBV28
CAWSPSDRGNQPQHF | TGTGCCTGGAGTCCGTCTGACAGGGGCAATCAGCCCCAGCATTTT | TRBJ1-5 | . | TRBD1 | TRBV30
CASSSPSGQGGFNYGYTF | TGTGCCAGCAGTTCCCCGTCCGGACAGGGCGGGTTTAACTATGGCTACACCTTC | TRBJ1-2 | . | TRBD1 | TRBV27
CASRQYPRDGNQPQHF | TGTGCCAGCAGACAGTACCCACGAGACGGCAATCAGCCCCAGCATTTT | TRBJ1-5 | . | . | TRBV27
CASSQGRQTMNTEAFF | TGTGCCAGCAGCCAAGGCCGACAGACAATGAACACTGAAGCTTTCTTT | TRBJ1-1 | . | . | TRBV14
CASSLAFGGRSGTEAFF | TGTGCCAGCAGCTTAGCGTTTGGGGGCCGTAGCGGGACTGAAGCTTTCTTT | TRBJ1-1 | . | . | TRBV7-8
CATLLDGGYTF | TGTGCCACCCTCCTTGATGGCGGCTACACCTTC | TRBJ1-2 | . | . | TRBV28
CASSQEGHNQPQHF | TGTGCCAGCAGCCAAGAGGGCCACAATCAGCCCCAGCATTTT | TRBJ1-5 | . | . | TRBV3-1/TRBV3-2
CASSIASTPFLRF | TGTGCCAGTAGTATAGCTTCGACTCCTTTTCTACGTTTT | TRBJ2-3 | . | . | TRBV19
CATSRDTASGNTIYF | TGTGCCACCAGCAGAGATACAGCCTCTGGAAACACCATATATTTT | TRBJ1-3 | . | . | TRBV15
CASSPPGGRGEQFF | TGTGCCAGCAGCCCCCCCGGGGGTAGAGGTGAGCAGTTCTTC | TRBJ2-1 | . | . | TRBV7-2
CASFGGMYEQYF | TGTGCCAGCTTCGGGGGAATGTACGAGCAGTACTTC | TRBJ2-7 | . | . | TRBV21-1
CASGSWAQGYSPLHF | TGTGCCAGCGGCAGTTGGGCGCAGGGGTATTCACCCCTCCACTTT | TRBJ1-6 | . | . | TRBV6-5
CASSAQQGLNTEAFF | TGTGCCAGCTCAGCCCAACAGGGGTTGAACACTGAAGCTTTCTTT | TRBJ1-1 | . | TRBD1 | TRBV18
CASNTAPGLGVNEQFF | TGTGCCAGCAACACTGCTCCGGGACTAGGGGTAAATGAGCAGTTCTTC | TRBJ2-1 | . | TRBD2 | TRBV7-6
CASSPLASGGGGELFF | TGCGCCAGCAGCCCCTTAGCTAGCGGGGGCGGCGGGGAGCTGTTTTTT | TRBJ2-2 | . | TRBD2 | TRBV5-1
CASSALGGEGFQETQYF | TGTGCCAGCAGCGCACTCGGCGGGGAGGGGTTCCAAGAGACCCAGTACTTC | TRBJ2-5 | . | TRBD2 | TRBV9
CASSFETGANYGYTF | TGTGCCAGTAGCTTTGAGACAGGGGCTAACTATGGCTACACCTTC | TRBJ1-2 | few | TRBD1 | TRBV19
CASSPRGQGANEQYF | TGTGCCAGCTCACCTAGGGGACAGGGGGCTAACGAGCAGTACTTC | TRBJ2-7 | . | TRBD1 | TRBV18
CASSLRQGGMYTEAFF | TGTGCCAGCAGCTTAAGACAGGGCGGCATGTACACTGAAGCTTTCTTT | TRBJ1-1 | . | TRBD1 | TRBV7-9
CASSYPHRNTEAFF | TGTGCCAGCAGCTACCCTCACAGAAACACTGAAGCTTTCTTT | TRBJ1-1 | . | . | TRBV11-2
CASRGQGVNQPQHF | TGTGCCAGCAGGGGACAGGGAGTCAATCAGCCCCAGCATTTT | TRBJ1-5 | . | TRBD1 | TRBV28
CASSQVREGNSPLHF | TGCGCCAGCAGCCAAGTCCGTGAGGGTAATTCACCCCTCCACTTT | TRBJ1-6 | once | . | TRBV4-1
CAISDFGVSPSGSTDEQFF | TGTGCCATCAGTGATTTCGGGGTGAGCCCAAGCGGGAGTACGGATGAGCAGTTCTTC | TRBJ2-1 | . | TRBD2 | TRBV10-3
CASSGQGRRSNYGYTF | TGTGCCAGCAGTGGCCAGGGGCGTCGATCGAACTATGGCTACACCTTC | TRBJ1-2 | . | . | TRBV3-1/TRBV3-2
CASSISSFGEKLFF | TGTGCCAGTAGTATATCCTCCTTCGGGGAAAAACTGTTTTTT | TRBJ1-4 | . | . | TRBV19
CAINDPGTGGTDTQYF | TGTGCCATTAACGACCCCGGGACAGGGGGCACAGATACGCAGTATTTT | TRBJ2-3 | once | TRBD1 | TRBV10-3
CASRPFPDTEAFF | TGTGCCAGCAGGCCGTTTCCGGACACTGAAGCTTTCTTT | TRBJ1-1 | . | . | TRBV13
CASSLRPSGQGSNEQFF | TGCGCCAGCAGCTTGCGTCCCTCGGGACAGGGGTCCAATGAGCAGTTCTTC | TRBJ2-1 | once | TRBD1 | TRBV5-1
CASSSRGLARDTQYF | TGCGCCAGCAGCTCCAGGGGACTAGCTCGAGATACGCAGTATTTT | TRBJ2-3 | . | TRBD2 | TRBV5-1
CASSSQDGMRGYTF | TGTGCCAGCAGTTCCCAGGACGGGATGAGGGGCTACACCTTC | TRBJ1-2 | . | . | TRBV6-5
CASKSFGGASPLHF | TGTGCCAGTAAGAGTTTTGGCGGAGCTTCACCCCTCCACTTT | TRBJ1-6 | . | . | TRBV19
CAWSLGLETDTQYF | TGTGCCTGGAGTCTGGGACTAGAGACAGATACGCAGTATTTT | TRBJ2-3 | . | TRBD2 | TRBV30
CASSPTGPGKTDTQYF | TGTGCCAGCAGCCCGACAGGACCCGGCAAGACAGATACGCAGTATTTT | TRBJ2-3 | . | . | TRBV28
CASSLGTSGSLNEQFF | TGCGCCAGCAGCTTGGGCACTAGCGGGAGTCTCAATGAGCAGTTCTTC | TRBJ2-1 | once | TRBD2 | TRBV5-1
CASIDRGLNTEAFF | TGTGCCAGCATCGACAGGGGCCTGAACACTGAAGCTTTCTTT | TRBJ1-1 | . | TRBD1 | TRBV7-2
CASSPGQGLLEQYF | TGTGCCAGCTCACCTGGACAGGGGCTCCTCGAGCAGTACTTC | TRBJ2-7 | . | TRBD1 | TRBV18
CASSLEGGRGEKLFF | TGCGCCAGCAGCTTGGAAGGGGGCAGGGGTGAAAAACTGTTTTTT | TRBJ1-4 | . | TRBD1 | TRBV5-1
CASSQGGTVNSPLHF | TGTGCCAGCAGCCAAGGAGGGACAGTCAATTCACCCCTCCACTTT | TRBJ1-6 | . | TRBD1 | TRBV3-1/TRBV3-2
CASSLVAGGYNEQFF | TGTGCCAGCAGCTTAGTAGCGGGAGGGTACAATGAGCAGTTCTTC | TRBJ2-1 | . | TRBD2 | TRBV7-6
CAWNQRETDEQFF | TGTGCCTGGAACCAGCGGGAGACGGATGAGCAGTTCTTC | TRBJ2-1 | . | TRBD2 | TRBV30
CASSPNQGSGQPQHF | TGTGCCAGCTCACCAAACCAGGGGTCAGGGCAGCCCCAGCATTTT | TRBJ1-5 | . | . | TRBV18
CASSLKGAGYGYTF | TGTGCCAGCAGCTTAAAGGGGGCGGGGTATGGCTACACCTTC | TRBJ1-2 | . | TRBD1 | TRBV7-2